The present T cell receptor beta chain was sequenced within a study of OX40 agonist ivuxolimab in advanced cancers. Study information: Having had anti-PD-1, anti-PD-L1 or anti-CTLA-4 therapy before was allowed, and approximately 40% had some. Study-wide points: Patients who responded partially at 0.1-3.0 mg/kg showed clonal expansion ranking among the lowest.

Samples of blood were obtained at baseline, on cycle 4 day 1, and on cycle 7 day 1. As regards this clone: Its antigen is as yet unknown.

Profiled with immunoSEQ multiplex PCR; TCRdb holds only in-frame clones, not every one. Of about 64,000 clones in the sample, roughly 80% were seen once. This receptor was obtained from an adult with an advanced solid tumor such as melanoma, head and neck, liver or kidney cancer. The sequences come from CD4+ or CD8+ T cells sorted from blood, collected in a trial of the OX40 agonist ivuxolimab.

This CDR3 is CASSYSGAGEQFF. CDR3 in DNA: TGTGCCAGCAGTTATTCTGGGGCAGGCGAGCAGTTCTTC. The genes are TRBV6-5 and TRBJ2-1; D is possibly TRBD1 (5 bases). CDR1 is MNHEY and CDR2 is SVGAGI in the germline V gene. V was shortened by 3 bases and J by 10 bases, with 13 bases between the two germline ends. The CDR3 sequence is 13 residues long.